Reported below is one TCR beta chain. Its matching antigen is unknown. This sample is drawn from a study of blood T cells in healthy people across ages. Study overall: About one barcoded TCR beta cDNA was captured per two T cells. Regarding the study as a whole: Unsorted PBMC input precluded a conclusive naive versus antigen-experienced comparison.

Through a sample-barcoded 5' primer and a J-beta primer mix, a second PCR was run for about 6 to 11 cycles. Via MiXCR, TCRdb re-called the 5' RACE reads, giving one row per CDR3 protein. The sample shows about 730,000 distinct CDR3 sequences, approximately 43% of them seen only once. This receptor was obtained from a woman aged 55 to 70 in good health. The sequenced sample was blood.

Written as DNA, the CDR3 is TGCGCCAGTAAAGGGGTACTAGCGGGAAATGAGCAGTTCTTC. Residues: CASKGVLAGNEQFF. This rearrangement joins TRBV5-1 to TRBJ2-1; 10 bases fit TRBD2. J lost 7 bases, V lost 8 bases, and 9 bases had no gene match. Germline loops: CDR1 SGHRS, CDR2 YFSETQ. There are 14 residues in the CDR3.